This TCR beta chain was found in a study of blood T cell repertoires in COVID-19. Only in-frame clones appear in the TCRdb table, and some are missing; sequencing was by immunoSEQ multiplex PCR. The profile shows tens of thousands of clones, about 77% of them singletons. The CDR3 has 20 residues. J gave up 0 bases and V 1 base, and 15 bases lay outside the gene matches. The germline gives CDR1 LGHNT, CDR2 FRNRAP. Sequenced sample: peripheral blood. The chain employs TRBV12-5 and TRBJ2-3; TRBD2 agrees at 8 bases. This receptor was obtained from a human donor with active or convalescent COVID-19. The donor label of this sample is uncertain. The CDR3 nucleotides are TGTGCTAGTGGTTTGGGAACCATAGCGTGGCGGGAGGCTAGCACAGATACGCAGTATTTT. Translation gives CASGLGTIAWREASTDTQYF.